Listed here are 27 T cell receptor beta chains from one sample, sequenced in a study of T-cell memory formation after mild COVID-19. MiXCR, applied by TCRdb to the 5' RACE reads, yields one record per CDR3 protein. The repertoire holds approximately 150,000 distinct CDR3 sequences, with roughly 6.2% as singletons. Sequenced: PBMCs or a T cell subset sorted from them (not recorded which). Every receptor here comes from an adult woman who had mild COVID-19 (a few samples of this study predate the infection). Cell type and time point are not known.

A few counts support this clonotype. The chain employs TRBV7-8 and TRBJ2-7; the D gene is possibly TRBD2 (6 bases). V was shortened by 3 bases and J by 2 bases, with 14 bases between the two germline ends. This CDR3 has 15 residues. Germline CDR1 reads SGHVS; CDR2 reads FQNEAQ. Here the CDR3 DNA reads TGTGCCAGCAGCTTGGGACTGACAACCACCTACGAGCAGTACTTC. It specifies CASSLGLTTTYEQYF.

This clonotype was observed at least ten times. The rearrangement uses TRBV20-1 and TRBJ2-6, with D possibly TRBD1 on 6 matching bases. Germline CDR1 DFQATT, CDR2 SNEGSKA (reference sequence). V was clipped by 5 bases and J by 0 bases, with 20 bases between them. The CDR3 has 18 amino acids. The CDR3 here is CSAQSRRGQLSGANVLTF. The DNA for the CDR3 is TGCAGTGCTCAGAGCCGTAGAGGACAGCTCTCTGGGGCCAACGTCCTGACTTTC.

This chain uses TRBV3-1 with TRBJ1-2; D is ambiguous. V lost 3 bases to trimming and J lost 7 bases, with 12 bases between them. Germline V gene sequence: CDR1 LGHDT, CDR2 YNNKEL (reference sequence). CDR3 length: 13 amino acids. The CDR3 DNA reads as TGTGCCAGCAGCCAGGTTGATGGCTCTGGCTACACCTTC. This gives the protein CASSQVDGSGYTF.

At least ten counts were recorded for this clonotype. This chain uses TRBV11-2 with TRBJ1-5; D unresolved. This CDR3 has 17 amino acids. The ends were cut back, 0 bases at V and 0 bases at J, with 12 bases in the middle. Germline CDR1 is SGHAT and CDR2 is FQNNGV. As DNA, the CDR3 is TGTGCCAGCAGCTTAGATCAGCGGGGTTATAGCAATCAGCCCCAGCATTTT. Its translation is CASSLDQRGYSNQPQHF.

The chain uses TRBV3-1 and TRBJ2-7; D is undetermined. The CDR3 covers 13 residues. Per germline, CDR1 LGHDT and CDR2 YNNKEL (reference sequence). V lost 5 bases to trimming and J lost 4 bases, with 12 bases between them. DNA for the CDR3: TGTGCCAGCAGCTTCCGACATTCTTACGAGCAGTACTTC. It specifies CASSFRHSYEQYF.

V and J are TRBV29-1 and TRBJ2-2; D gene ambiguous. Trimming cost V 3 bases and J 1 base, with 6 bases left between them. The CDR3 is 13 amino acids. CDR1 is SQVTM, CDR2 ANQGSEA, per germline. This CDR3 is CSVDRLNTGELFF. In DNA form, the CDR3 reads TGCAGCGTTGACAGACTGAACACCGGGGAGCTGTTTTTT.

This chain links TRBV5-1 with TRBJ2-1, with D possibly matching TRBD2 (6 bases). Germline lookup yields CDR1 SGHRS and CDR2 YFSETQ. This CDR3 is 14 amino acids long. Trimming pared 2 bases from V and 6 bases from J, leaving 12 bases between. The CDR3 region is CASSFRAGPNEQFF. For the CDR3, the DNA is TGCGCCAGCAGCTTCAGAGCGGGTCCCAATGAGCAGTTCTTC.

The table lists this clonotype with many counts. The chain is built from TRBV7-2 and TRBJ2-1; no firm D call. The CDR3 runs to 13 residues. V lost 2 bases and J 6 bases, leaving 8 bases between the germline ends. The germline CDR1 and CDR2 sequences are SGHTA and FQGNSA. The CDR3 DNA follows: TGTGCCAGCAGCTTACGGTGGGGCAATGAGCAGTTCTTC. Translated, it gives CASSLRWGNEQFF.

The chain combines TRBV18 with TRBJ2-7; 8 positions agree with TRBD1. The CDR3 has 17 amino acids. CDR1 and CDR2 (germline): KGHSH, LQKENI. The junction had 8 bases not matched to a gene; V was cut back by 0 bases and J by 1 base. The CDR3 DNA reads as TGTGCCAGCTCACCACCGATGGGAGGACAGGGTTCCTACGAGCAGTACTTC. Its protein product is CASSPPMGGQGSYEQYF.

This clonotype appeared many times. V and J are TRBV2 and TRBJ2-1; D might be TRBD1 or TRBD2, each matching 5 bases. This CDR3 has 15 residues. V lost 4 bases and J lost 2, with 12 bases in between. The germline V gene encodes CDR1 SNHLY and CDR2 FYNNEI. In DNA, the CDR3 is TGTGCCAGCAGTGTCGGGACGGCCGCCTACAATGAGCAGTTCTTC. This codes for CASSVGTAAYNEQFF.

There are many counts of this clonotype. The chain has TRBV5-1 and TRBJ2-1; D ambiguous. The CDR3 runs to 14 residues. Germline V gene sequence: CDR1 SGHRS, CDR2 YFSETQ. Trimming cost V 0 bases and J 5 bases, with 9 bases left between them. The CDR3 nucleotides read TGCGCCAGCAGCTTGGATGGCGGCCACAATGAGCAGTTCTTC. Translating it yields CASSLDGGHNEQFF.

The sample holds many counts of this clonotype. The CDR3 coding sequence is TGCAGCGTTGGGAGGGATGTGTTAAGCGAGCAGTACTTC. Protein product: CSVGRDVLSEQYF. This chain joins TRBV29-1 and TRBJ2-7; possibly TRBD2 for D (6 bases). From germline, CDR1 is SQVTM and CDR2 ANQGSEA. V was shortened by 4 bases and J by 6 bases, with 16 bases between the two germline ends. CDR3 size: 13 residues.

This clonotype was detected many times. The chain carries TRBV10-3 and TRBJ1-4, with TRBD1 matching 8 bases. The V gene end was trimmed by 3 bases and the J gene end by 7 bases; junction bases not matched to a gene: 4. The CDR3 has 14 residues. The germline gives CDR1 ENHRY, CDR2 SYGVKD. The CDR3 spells CAISEGTGVEKLFF. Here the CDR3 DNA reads TGTGCCATCAGTGAAGGGACAGGCGTTGAAAAACTGTTTTTT.

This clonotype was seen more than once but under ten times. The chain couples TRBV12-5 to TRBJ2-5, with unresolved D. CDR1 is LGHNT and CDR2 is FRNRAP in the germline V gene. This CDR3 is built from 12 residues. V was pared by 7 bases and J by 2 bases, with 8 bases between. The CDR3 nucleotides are TGTGCTAGTGCCCCTCAGCAAGAGACCCAGTACTTC. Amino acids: CASAPQQETQYF.

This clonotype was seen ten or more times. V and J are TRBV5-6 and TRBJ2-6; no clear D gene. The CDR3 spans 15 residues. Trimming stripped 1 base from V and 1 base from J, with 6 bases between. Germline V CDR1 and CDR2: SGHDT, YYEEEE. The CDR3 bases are TGTGCCAGCAGCTTGAAGAATTCTGGGGCCAACGTCCTGACTTTC. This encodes CASSLKNSGANVLTF.

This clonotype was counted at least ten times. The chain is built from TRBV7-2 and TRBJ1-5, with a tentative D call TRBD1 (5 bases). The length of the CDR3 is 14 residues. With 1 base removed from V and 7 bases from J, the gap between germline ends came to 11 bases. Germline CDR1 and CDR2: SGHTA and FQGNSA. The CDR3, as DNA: TGTGCCAGCAGCTTAGTGACAGTCGGACAGCCCCAGCATTTT. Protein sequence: CASSLVTVGQPQHF.

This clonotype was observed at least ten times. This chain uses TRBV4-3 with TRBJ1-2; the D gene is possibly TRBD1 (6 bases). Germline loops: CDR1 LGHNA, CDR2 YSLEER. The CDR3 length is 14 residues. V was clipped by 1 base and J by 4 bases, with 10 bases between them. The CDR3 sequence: CASSQAQGPYGYTF. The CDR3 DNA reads TGCGCCAGCAGCCAAGCACAGGGACCCTATGGCTACACCTTC.

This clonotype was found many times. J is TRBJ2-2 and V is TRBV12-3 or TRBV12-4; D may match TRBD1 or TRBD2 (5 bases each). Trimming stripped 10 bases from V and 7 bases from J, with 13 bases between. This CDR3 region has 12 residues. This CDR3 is CATRMGVGELFF. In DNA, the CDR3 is TGTGCCACCCGTATGGGGGTCGGGGAGCTGTTTTTT.

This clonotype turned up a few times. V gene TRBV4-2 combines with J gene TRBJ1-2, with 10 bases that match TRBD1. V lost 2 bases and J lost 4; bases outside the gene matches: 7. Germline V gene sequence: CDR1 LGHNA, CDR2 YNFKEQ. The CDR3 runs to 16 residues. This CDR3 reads CASSQPGTGEGYGYTF. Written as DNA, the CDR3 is TGTGCCAGCAGCCAACCTGGGACAGGGGAGGGCTATGGCTACACCTTC.

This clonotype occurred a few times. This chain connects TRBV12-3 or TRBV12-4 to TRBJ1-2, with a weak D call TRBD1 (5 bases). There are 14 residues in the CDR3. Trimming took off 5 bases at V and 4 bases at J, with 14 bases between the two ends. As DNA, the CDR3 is TGTGCCAGCAGTACCCAGGGAAGGAGCTATGGCTACACCTTC. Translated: CASSTQGRSYGYTF.

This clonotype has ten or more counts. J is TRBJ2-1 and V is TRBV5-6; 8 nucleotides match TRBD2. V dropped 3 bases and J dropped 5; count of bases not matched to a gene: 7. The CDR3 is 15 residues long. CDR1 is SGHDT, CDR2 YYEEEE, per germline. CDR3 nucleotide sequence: TGTGCCAGCAGCTGGGGACTGCGGGAGGACAATGAGCAGTTCTTC. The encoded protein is CASSWGLREDNEQFF.

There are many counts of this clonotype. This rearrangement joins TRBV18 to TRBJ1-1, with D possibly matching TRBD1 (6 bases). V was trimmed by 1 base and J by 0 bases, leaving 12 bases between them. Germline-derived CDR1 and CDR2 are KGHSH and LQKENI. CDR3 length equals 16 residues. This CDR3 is CASSPRLGDMNTEAFF. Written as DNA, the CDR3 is TGTGCCAGCTCACCACGATTAGGGGACATGAACACTGAAGCTTTCTTT.

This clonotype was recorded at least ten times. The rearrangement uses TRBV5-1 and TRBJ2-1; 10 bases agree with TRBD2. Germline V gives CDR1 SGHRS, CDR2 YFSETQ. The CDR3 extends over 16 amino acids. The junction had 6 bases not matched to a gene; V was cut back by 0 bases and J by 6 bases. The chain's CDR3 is CASSLDHSGGPNEQFF. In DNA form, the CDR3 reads TGCGCCAGCAGCTTGGATCATAGCGGGGGGCCCAATGAGCAGTTCTTC. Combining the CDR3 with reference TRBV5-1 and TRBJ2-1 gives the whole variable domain KAGVTQTPRYLIKTRGQQVTLSCSPISGHRSVSWYQQTPGQGLQFLFEYFSETQRNKGNFPGRFSGRQFSNSRSEMNVSTLELGDSALYLCASSLDHSGGPNEQFFGPGTRLTVL.

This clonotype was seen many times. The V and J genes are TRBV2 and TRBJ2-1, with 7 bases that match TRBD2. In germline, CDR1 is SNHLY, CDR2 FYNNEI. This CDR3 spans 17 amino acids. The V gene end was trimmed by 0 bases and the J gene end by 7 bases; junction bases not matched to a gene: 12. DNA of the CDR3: TGTGCCAGCAGTGAAGCGGTCTACGGGAGGAAGAAAAATGAGCAGTTCTTC. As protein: CASSEAVYGRKKNEQFF.

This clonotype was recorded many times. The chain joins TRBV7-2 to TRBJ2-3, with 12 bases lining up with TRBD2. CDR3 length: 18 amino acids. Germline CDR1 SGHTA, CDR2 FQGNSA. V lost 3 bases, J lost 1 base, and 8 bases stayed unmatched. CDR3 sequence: CASSFLAGGPVGTDTQYF. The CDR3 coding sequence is TGTGCCAGCAGCTTCCTAGCGGGAGGGCCGGTGGGCACAGATACGCAGTATTTT.

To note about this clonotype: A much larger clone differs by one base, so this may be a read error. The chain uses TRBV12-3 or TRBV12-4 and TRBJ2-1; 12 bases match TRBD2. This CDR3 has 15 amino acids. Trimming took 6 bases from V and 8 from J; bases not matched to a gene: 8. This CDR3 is CASSSRTSGNDEQFF. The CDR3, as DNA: TGTGCCAGCAGCAGCCGGACTAGCGGGAATGATGAGCAGTTCTTC.

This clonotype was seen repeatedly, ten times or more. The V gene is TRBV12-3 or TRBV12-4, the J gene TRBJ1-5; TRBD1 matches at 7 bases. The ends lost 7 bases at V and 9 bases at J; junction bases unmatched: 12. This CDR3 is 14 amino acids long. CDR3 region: CASTRGGSAGPQHF. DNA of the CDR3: TGTGCCAGCACCCGAGGGGGCTCCGCGGGGCCCCAGCATTTT.